These T cell receptor beta chains were read from a single sample in a study of Tregs in tolerant kidney transplant recipients. This table comes from immunoSEQ multiplex PCR, and its TCRdb copy is limited to in-frame clones, with some not included. The sample carries 68,000 or so clones, 80% to 85% recorded once. The sequencing input was CD4+ T cells from blood. These TCRs come from a human donor in good health. The CDR3 runs from the conserved cysteine through the conserved F or W. D genes are given only for firm matches. Size values are once, few and many counts, or a class for expanded clones, and some rows have none.

TRBD1	13	NA	TRBV28	TRBJ2-5	CASSSDRGRTQYF	TGTGCCAGCAGTTCAGACAGGGGAAGGACCCAGTACTTC
NA	14	NA	TRBV9	TRBJ1-1	CASSPVGGGGEAFF	TGTGCCAGCAGCCCCGTCGGGGGGGGAGGTGAAGCTTTCTTT
TRBD2	18	NA	TRBV4-3	TRBJ2-7	CASSLHSGLAGVLDEQYF	TGCGCCAGCAGCCTCCACTCAGGACTAGCGGGAGTACTGGACGAGCAGTACTTC
NA	10	NA	TRBV20-1	TRBJ2-4	CSASQNIQYF	TGCAGTGCATCGCAAAACATTCAGTACTTC
NA	12	NA	TRBV4-2	TRBJ2-1	CASSQVSNEQFF	TGTGCCAGCAGCCAAGTGTCCAATGAGCAGTTCTTC
NA	17	once	TRBV27	TRBJ1-3	CASSKGGGFSSGNTIYF	TGTGCCAGCAGTAAAGGTGGGGGGTTTAGCTCTGGAAACACCATATATTTT
NA	11	NA	TRBV11-1	TRBJ2-5	CASTEKETQYF	TGTGCCAGCACGGAAAAAGAGACCCAGTACTTC
NA	14	NA	TRBV9	TRBJ2-3	CASSVASADDTQYF	TGTGCCAGCAGCGTAGCTAGCGCGGATGATACGCAGTATTTT
NA	14	NA	TRBV18	TRBJ1-2	CASSPPSQGDGYTF	TGTGCCAGCTCACCACCGAGCCAAGGGGATGGCTACACCTTC
NA	15	NA	TRBV6-1	TRBJ2-2	CASSEQQANTGELFF	TGTGCCAGCAGTGAACAGCAGGCGAACACCGGGGAGCTGTTTTTT
NA	13	few	TRBV5-6	TRBJ1-6	CASSLKVDSPLHF	TGTGCCAGCAGCTTGAAAGTCGATTCACCCCTCCACTTT
TRBD2	15	once	TRBV7-3	TRBJ2-1	CASSRTSGELNEQFF	TGTGCCAGCAGCCGGACTAGCGGAGAACTCAATGAGCAGTTCTTC
TRBD1	18	once	TRBV4-1	TRBJ1-5	CASSQEDRGFSNNQPQHF	TGCGCCAGCAGCCAAGAGGACAGGGGCTTTTCTAACAATCAGCCCCAGCATTTT
NA	14	NA	TRBV27	TRBJ2-7	CASSDGGPPYEQYF	TGTGCCAGCAGCGACGGAGGACCCCCCTACGAGCAGTACTTC
TRBD2	15	NA	TRBV11-2	TRBJ2-1	CASSLDWAGGQKQFF	TGTGCCAGCAGCTTAGATTGGGCGGGAGGCCAAAAGCAGTTCTTC
NA	13	NA	TRBV7-6	TRBJ2-7	CASSLGNLYEQYF	TGTGCCAGCAGCTTAGGCAACTTATACGAGCAGTACTTC
NA	14	NA	TRBV7-2	TRBJ2-5	CASSLNGGGETQYF	TGTGCCAGCAGCTTAAATGGGGGTGGGGAGACCCAGTACTTC
NA	11	NA	TRBV6-6	TRBJ2-3	CASGRGDTQYF	TGTGCCAGCGGACGGGGAGACACGCAGTATTTT
TRBD1	16	NA	TRBV12-5	TRBJ1-1	CASGLRAGGFNTEAFF	TGTGCTAGTGGTTTGAGGGCAGGGGGCTTTAACACTGAAGCTTTCTTT
TRBD2	18	once	TRBV19	TRBJ2-1	CASMVGPGLAGGPGEQFF	TGTGCCAGTATGGTGGGGCCGGGACTAGCGGGAGGGCCGGGTGAGCAGTTCTTC
NA	11	NA	TRBV7-9	TRBJ1-2	CASSLKGGYTF	TGTGCCAGCAGCTTAAAAGGGGGCTACACCTTC
NA	14	NA	TRBV6-6	TRBJ2-4	CASSGHLAKNIQYF	TGTGCCAGCTCGGGGCACCTGGCCAAAAACATTCAGTACTTC
TRBD1	16	NA	TRBV19	TRBJ2-7	CASSIGTGRIGYEQYF	TGTGCCAGTAGTATCGGGACAGGGAGAATCGGATACGAGCAGTACTTC
NA	11	NA	TRBV11-3	TRBJ2-5	CASSTRETQYF	TGTGCCAGCAGCACCCGAGAGACCCAGTACTTC
TRBD1	16	NA	TRBV27	TRBJ1-4	CASSYPRQGAGEKLFF	TGTGCCAGCAGTTACCCTCGACAGGGGGCCGGTGAAAAACTGTTTTTT
NA	16	NA	TRBV5-1	TRBJ2-7	CASSPIAPHRDNEQYF	TGCGCCAGCAGCCCGATTGCACCCCACAGGGACAACGAGCAGTACTTC
NA	14	NA	TRBV7-2	TRBJ2-5	CASSLVGPRETQYF	TGTGCCAGCAGCTTAGTCGGGCCCAGAGAGACCCAGTACTTC
TRBD2	15	NA	TRBV5-1	TRBJ2-2	CASSLSGGNTGELFF	TGCGCCAGCAGCCTCTCGGGGGGAAACACCGGGGAGCTGTTTTTT
TRBD2	15	NA	TRBV7-9	TRBJ2-1	CASRATSGNYNEQFF	TGTGCCAGCAGAGCGACTAGCGGGAACTACAATGAGCAGTTCTTC
TRBD1	15	NA	TRBV6-5	TRBJ1-2	CASSLRQGGQYGYTF	TGTGCCAGCAGCCTGAGACAGGGGGGACAGTATGGCTACACCTTC
NA	13	NA	TRBV5-1	TRBJ2-5	CASSLQGQETQYF	TGCGCCAGCAGCTTACAGGGTCAAGAGACCCAGTACTTC
NA	13	NA	TRBV10-3	TRBJ2-6	CAINQAGANVLTF	TGTGCCATCAATCAAGCTGGGGCCAACGTCCTGACTTTC
NA	15	NA	TRBV21-1	TRBJ1-3	CASSFRCQDGNTIYF	TGTGCCAGCAGCTTCCGCTGTCAGGATGGAAACACCATATATTTT
NA	16	few	TRBV18	TRBJ2-2	CASSQPGRTNTGELFF	TGTGCCAGCTCACAACCGGGACGGACGAACACCGGGGAGCTGTTTTTT
NA	13	NA	TRBV6-5	TRBJ1-5	CASSDRNNQPQHF	TGTGCCAGCAGCGACAGGAACAATCAGCCCCAGCATTTT
NA	13	NA	TRBV7-3	TRBJ2-5	CASSLTTGETQYF	TGTGCCAGCAGCTTAACGACGGGCGAGACCCAGTACTTC
NA	13	NA	TRBV5-6	TRBJ1-1	CASSFRGGAEAFF	TGTGCCAGCAGCTTCAGGGGCGGAGCTGAAGCTTTCTTT
NA	19	NA	TRBV4-1	TRBJ1-2	CASSQDRGRTTQKPYGYTF	TGCGCCAGCAGCCAAGATAGGGGGAGAACCACCCAAAAGCCTTATGGCTACACCTTC
NA	13	NA	TRBV5-1	TRBJ2-5	CASSLRERETQYF	TGCGCCAGCAGCTTGAGGGAAAGGGAGACCCAGTACTTC
NA	13	NA	TRBV7-2	TRBJ1-2	CASSLDRVHGYTF	TGTGCCAGCAGCTTAGACAGGGTCCATGGCTACACCTTC
NA	14	NA	TRBV19	TRBJ1-1	CASSIYTGGTEAFF	TGTGCCAGTAGTATTTATACGGGGGGCACTGAAGCTTTCTTT
NA	13	NA	TRBV5-1	TRBJ2-2	CASKTGNTGELFF	TGCGCCAGCAAGACAGGGAACACCGGGGAGCTGTTTTTT
TRBD1	14	few	TRBV2	TRBJ1-1	CASSTGGMNTEAFF	TGTGCCAGCAGTACAGGGGGCATGAACACTGAAGCTTTCTTT
NA	15	NA	TRBV6-5	TRBJ2-3	CASSPETQITDTQYF	TGTGCCAGCAGCCCCGAGACCCAGATAACAGATACGCAGTATTTT
NA	10	few	TRBV20-1	TRBJ1-2	CSAGEGGYTF	TGCAGTGCAGGGGAGGGTGGCTACACCTTC
TRBD1	15	NA	TRBV19	TRBJ2-7	CASRESGTVSYEQYF	TGTGCCAGTAGGGAATCCGGGACAGTCTCCTACGAGCAGTACTTC
NA	14	NA	TRBV4-2	TRBJ2-7	CASSQERRGHEQYF	TGTGCCAGCAGCCAAGAAAGGCGGGGCCACGAGCAGTACTTC
TRBD1	18	NA	TRBV11-2	TRBJ2-4	CASSFPTWTGVAKNIQYF	TGTGCCAGCAGCTTCCCGACCTGGACAGGGGTAGCCAAAAACATTCAGTACTTC
TRBD2	16	NA	TRBV2	TRBJ2-1	CASSVERGPLYNEQFF	TGTGCCAGCAGTGTGGAGCGGGGCCCCCTCTACAATGAGCAGTTCTTC
NA	15	NA	TRBV9	TRBJ2-2	CASSPHRDLAGELFF	TGTGCCAGCAGCCCTCACAGGGATCTGGCCGGGGAGCTGTTTTTT